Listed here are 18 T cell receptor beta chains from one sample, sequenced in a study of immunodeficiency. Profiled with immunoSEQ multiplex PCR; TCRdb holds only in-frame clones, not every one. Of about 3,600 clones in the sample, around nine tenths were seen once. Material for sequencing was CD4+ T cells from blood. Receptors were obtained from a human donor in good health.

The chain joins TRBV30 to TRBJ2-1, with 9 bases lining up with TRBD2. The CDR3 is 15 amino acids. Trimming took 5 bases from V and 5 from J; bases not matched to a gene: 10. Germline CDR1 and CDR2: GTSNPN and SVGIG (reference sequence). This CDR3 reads CAWGTSGLANNEQFF. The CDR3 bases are TGTGCCTGGGGTACTAGCGGACTAGCGAACAATGAGCAGTTCTTC.

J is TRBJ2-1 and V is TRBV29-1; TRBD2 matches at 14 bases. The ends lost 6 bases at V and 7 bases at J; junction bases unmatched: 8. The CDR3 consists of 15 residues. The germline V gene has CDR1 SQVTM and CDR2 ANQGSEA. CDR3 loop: CSVETGTSGRNEQFF. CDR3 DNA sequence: TGCAGCGTAGAAACCGGGACTAGCGGGAGAAATGAGCAGTTCTTC.

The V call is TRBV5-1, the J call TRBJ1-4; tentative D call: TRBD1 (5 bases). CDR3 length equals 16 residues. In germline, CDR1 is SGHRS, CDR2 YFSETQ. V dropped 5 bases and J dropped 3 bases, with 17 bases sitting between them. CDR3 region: CASRPGIFQANEKLFF. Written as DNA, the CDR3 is TGCGCCAGCAGACCAGGGATTTTCCAAGCTAATGAAAAACTGTTTTTT.

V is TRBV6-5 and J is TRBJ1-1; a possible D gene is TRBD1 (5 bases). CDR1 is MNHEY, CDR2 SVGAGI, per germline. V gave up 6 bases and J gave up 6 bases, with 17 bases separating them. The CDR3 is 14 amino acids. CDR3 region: CASSPGTSRPEAFF. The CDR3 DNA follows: TGTGCCAGCAGCCCAGGGACGTCCCGTCCTGAAGCTTTCTTT.

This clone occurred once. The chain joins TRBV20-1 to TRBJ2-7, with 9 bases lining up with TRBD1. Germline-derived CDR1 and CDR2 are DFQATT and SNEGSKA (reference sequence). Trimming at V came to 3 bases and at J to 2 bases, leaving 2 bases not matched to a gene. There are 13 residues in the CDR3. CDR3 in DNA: TGCAGTGCTAGTGGGGACAGGGCCTACGAGCAGTACTTC. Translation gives CSASGDRAYEQYF.

DNA for the CDR3: TGTGCCAGCAGTGAAGGTCGAGAGACCCAGTACTTC. Protein: CASSEGRETQYF. V gene TRBV2 combines with J gene TRBJ2-5; no firm D call. Trimming pared 1 base from V and 4 bases from J, leaving 4 bases between. CDR3 length: 12 amino acids. Looked up from germline, CDR1 is SNHLY and CDR2 is FYNNEI.

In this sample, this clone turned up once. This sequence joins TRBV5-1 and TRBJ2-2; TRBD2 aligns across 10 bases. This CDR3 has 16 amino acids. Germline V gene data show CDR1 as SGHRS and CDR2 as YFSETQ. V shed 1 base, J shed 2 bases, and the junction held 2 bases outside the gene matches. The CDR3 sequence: CASSLWTSGNTGELFF. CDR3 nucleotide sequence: TGCGCCAGCAGCTTGTGGACTAGCGGAAACACCGGGGAGCTGTTTTTT.

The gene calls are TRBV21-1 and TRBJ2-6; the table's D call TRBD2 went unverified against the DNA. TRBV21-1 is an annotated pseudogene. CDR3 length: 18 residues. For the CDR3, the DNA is TGTGCCAGCAGCAAAAGGGGACTCAAGCCCTCTGGGGCCAACGTCCTGACTTTC. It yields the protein CASSKRGLKPSGANVLTF.

The CDR3 region has the DNA TGTGCCACCAGCAGAACTCTCGGGGGGAGCTCCTACAATGAGCAGTTCTTC. It specifies CATSRTLGGSSYNEQFF. V usage is TRBV15 and J usage is TRBJ2-1; 7 positions match TRBD2. Trimming cost V 2 bases and J 0 bases; bases outside gene matches: 7. CDR1 LNHNV and CDR2 YYDKDF come from the germline V gene (reference sequence). This CDR3 is built from 17 residues. Full variable domain (missing parts from reference TRBV15 and TRBJ2-1): DAMVIQNPRYQVTQFGKPVTLSCSQTLNHNVMYWYQQKSSQAPKLLFHYYDKDFNNEADTPDNFQSRRPNTSFCFLDIRSPGLGDTAMYLCATSRTLGGSSYNEQFFGPGTRLTVL.

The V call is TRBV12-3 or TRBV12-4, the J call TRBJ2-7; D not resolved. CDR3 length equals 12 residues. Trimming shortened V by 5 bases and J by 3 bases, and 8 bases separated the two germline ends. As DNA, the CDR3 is TGTGCCAGCAGTCTACACCTCTACGAGCAGTACTTC. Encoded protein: CASSLHLYEQYF.

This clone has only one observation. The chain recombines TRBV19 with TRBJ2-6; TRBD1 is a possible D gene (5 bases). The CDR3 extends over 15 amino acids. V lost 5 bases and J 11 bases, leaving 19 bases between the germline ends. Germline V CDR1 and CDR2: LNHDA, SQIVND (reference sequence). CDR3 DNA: TGTGCCAGTAGTCCGACAGATTCTTTCTCTTACGTCCTGACTTTC. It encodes CASSPTDSFSYVLTF. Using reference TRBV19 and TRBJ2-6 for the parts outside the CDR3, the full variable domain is DGGITQSPKYLFRKEGQNVTLSCEQNLNHDAMYWYRQDPGQGLRLIYYSQIVNDFQKGDIAEGYSVSREKKESFPLTVTSAQKNPTAFYLCASSPTDSFSYVLTFGAGSRLTVL.

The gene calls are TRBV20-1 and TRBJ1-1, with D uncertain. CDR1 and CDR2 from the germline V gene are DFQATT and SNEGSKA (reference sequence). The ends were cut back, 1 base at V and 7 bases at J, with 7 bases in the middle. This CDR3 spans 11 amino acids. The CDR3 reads CSARGSFEAFF. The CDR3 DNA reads TGCAGTGCTAGAGGGAGCTTTGAAGCTTTCTTT.

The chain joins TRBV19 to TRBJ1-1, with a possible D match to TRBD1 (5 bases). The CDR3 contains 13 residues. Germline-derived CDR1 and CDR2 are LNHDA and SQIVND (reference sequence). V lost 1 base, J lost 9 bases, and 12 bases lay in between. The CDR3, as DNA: TGTGCCAGTAGTATAGGCCAGGGAGCAAAAGCTTTCTTT. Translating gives CASSIGQGAKAFF.

CDR3 sequence (DNA): TGCAGCGTTGAAGGGTCGAAAGAGGGGAGTGGCTACACCTTC. Translating it yields CSVEGSKEGSGYTF. This sequence joins TRBV29-1 and TRBJ1-2; weak D call: TRBD1 (5 bases). V lost 1 base to trimming and J lost 7 bases, with 16 bases between them. Germline lookup yields CDR1 SQVTM and CDR2 ANQGSEA. The CDR3 has 14 residues.

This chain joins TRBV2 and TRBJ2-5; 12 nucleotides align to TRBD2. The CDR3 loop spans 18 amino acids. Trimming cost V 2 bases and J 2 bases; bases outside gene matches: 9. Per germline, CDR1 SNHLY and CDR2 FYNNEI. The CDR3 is CASSERLAGGTGQETQYF. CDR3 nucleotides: TGTGCCAGCAGTGAAAGGCTAGCGGGAGGGACGGGGCAAGAGACCCAGTACTTC.

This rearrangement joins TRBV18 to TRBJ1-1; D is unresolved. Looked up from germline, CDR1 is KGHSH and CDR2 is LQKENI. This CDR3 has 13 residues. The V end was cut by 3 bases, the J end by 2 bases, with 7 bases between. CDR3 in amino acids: CASSPGENTEAFF. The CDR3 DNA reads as TGTGCCAGCTCACCGGGCGAAAACACTGAAGCTTTCTTT.

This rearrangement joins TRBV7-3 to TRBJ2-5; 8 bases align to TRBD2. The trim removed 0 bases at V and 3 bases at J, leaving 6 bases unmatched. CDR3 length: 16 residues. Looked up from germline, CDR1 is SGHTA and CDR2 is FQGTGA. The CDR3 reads CASSLTGRVREETQYF. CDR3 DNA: TGTGCCAGCAGCTTAACCGGGAGGGTTCGAGAAGAGACCCAGTACTTC.

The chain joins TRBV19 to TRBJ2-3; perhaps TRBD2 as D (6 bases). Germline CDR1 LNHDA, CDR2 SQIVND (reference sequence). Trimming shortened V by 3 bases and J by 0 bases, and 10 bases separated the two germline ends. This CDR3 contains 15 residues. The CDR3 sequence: CASSIQRVSTDTQYF. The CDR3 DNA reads TGTGCCAGTAGTATCCAGCGGGTTAGCACAGATACGCAGTATTTT.